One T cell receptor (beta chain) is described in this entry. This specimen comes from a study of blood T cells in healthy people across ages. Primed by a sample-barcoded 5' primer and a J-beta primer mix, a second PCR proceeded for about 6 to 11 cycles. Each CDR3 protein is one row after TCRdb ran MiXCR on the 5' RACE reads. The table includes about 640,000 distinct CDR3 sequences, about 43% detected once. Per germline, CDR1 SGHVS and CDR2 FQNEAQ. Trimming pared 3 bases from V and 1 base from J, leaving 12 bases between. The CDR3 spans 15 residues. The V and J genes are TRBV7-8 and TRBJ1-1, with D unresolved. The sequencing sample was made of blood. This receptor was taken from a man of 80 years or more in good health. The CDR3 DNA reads TGTGCCAGCAGCTTTCAGTCACTCGGGAACACTGAAGCTTTCTTT. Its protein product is CASSFQSLGNTEAFF.